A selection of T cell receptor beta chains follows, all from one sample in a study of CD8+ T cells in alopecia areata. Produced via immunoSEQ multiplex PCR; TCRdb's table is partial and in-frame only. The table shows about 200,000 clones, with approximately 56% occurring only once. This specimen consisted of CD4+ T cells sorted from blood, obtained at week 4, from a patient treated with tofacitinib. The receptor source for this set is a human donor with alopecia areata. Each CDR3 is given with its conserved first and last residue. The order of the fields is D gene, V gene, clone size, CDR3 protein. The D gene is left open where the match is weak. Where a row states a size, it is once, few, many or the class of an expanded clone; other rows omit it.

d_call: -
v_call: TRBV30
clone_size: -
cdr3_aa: CAWTGTADTQYF

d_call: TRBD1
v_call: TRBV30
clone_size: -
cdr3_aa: CAYTGQGNSPLHF

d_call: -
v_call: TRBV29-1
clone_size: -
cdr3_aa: CSVSTGNYGYTF

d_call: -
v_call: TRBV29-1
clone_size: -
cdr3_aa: CSGEGINTQYF

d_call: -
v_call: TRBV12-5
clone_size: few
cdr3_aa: CASGFWNYGYTF

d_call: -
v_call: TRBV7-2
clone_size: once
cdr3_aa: CASSLVDSGANVLTF

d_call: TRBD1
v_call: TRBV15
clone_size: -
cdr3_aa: CATSSSRTGGQETQYF

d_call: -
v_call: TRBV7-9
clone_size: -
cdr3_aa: CASSFGHQPQHF

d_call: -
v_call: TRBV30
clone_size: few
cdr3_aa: CAWSDYHSYNEQFF

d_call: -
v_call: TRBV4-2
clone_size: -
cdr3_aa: CASSQDPGQVNSPLHF

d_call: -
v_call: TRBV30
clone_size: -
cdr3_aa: CAWSPLGLTNTEAFF

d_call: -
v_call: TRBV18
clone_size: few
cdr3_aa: CASSPDGATNEKLFF

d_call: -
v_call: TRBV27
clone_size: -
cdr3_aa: CASSFSGTPGAEAFF

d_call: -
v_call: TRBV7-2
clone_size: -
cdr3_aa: CASSLRQDGGQETQYF

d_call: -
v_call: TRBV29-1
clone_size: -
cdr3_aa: CSVAGLGSYEQYF

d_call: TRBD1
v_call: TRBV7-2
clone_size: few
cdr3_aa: CASSLMGTGYTGELFF

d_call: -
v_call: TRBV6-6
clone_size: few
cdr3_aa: CASSNRDRRMGTF

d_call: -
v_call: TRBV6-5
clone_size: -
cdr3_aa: CASKNRGEQFF

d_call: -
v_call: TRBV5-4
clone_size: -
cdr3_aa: CASSSRTEETQYF